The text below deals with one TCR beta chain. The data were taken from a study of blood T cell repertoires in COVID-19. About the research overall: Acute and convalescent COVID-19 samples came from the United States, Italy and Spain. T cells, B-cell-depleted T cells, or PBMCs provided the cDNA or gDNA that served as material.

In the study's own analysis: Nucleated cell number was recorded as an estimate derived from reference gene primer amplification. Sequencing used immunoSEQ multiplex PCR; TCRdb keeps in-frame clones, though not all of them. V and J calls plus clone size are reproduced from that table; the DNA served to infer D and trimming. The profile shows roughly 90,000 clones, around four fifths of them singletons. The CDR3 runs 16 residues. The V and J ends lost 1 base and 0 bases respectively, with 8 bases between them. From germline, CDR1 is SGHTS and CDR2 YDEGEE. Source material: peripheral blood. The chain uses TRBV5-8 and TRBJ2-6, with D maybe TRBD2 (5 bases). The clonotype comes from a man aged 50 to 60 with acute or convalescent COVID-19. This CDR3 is CASSLSGGSGANVLTF. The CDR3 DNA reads TGTGCCAGCAGCTTGAGTGGAGGCTCTGGGGCCAACGTCCTGACTTTC.